This T cell receptor beta chain derives from a study of regulatory T cells in long-lasting Graves disease (dated by TCRdb to the early 2020s). For context, the study as a whole: Persistent Graves' disease meant more than 5 years of antithyroid drug treatment with TSH receptor autoantibodies that stayed positive. Peripheral blood TCR sequencing and RNA sequencing compared persistent Graves' disease patients with newly diagnosed Graves' disease patients. The study was registered as a clinical trial and conducted in China. A total of 33 samples underwent TCR sequencing: some 13 from persistent and roughly 20 from newly diagnosed Graves' disease patients. On average, persistent Graves' disease patients in the clinical cohort had been on antithyroid drugs for eight to twelve years.

Ten or more counts support this clonotype. The antigen it recognizes is unknown. The record has no base qualities; no much larger clone is one base away. From the cysteine up to the phenylalanine, the CDR3 has a length of 13 residues. Just CDR3 DNA is preserved here, 39 bases in frame from base 1. The CDR1 and CDR2 encoded by the germline V gene (reference sequence) are DFQATT and SNEGSKA. V is reduced by 0 bases and J by 0 bases, leaving a spacing of 6 bases between them. The time point label of this sample denotes: persistent/refractory GD, antithyroid drugs over 5 years with positive TRAb. For both TCR sequencing and RNA sequencing, RNA was extracted from PBMCs in TRIzol. The diagnosis of Graves' disease was made according to American Thyroid Association guidelines. Patients were recruited from an endocrinology department in Xi'an, China. From each patient, about 9.7 milliliters of peripheral blood was collected into an EDTA anticoagulant tube. Ficoll Paque Plus density gradient separation was used to isolate PBMCs, and no further T cell sorting was done. An Agilent 2100 Bioanalyzer and agarose gel were used to check RNA quality, while a NanoDrop 2000 measured RNA concentration.

The full study reports these points: Sequencing and analysis were restricted to the TCR beta chain. As a limitation, the authors acknowledged that the small sample size may reduce accuracy. TRBV28, TRBJ1-2 and TRBJ2-5 were preferentially used in persistent disease, while TRBV20-1 and TRBJ2-1 were favored in newly diagnosed disease. The study examined only peripheral blood because the primary lesion, thyroid tissue, could not be accessed. Compared with newly diagnosed patients, patients with persistent Graves' disease had lower TCR Shannon entropy and fewer highly expanded clones, which suggests clonal expansion. A larger number of public clonotypes was shared among persistent patients (approximately 3,000) than among newly diagnosed patients (about 990).

Receptors were amplified or captured by multiplex PCR. Sequencing used an Illumina HiSeq 4000. TCR beta libraries were built with iRepertoire HTBI primers and Arm-PCR amplification of CDR3 regions. Before sequencing, the PCR products went through gel purification. The authors' analysis ran thus. Gene usage analysis of CDR3 amino acid clonotypes relied on the 60 or so TRBV and over 13 TRBJ segments identified across samples. COPE and FqMerger were used to merge filtered high-quality paired reads into contigs. BLAST was used to align contigs to IMGT TRBV, TRBD and TRBJ reference genes, with CDR3 defined following IMGT. Highly expanded clones were defined as clonotypes with a frequency above 0.1%. Shannon entropy was used to measure repertoire diversity, and the Gini coefficient was used to measure V-J evenness. A clonotype was considered public if more than one individual shared it. TCRdb reprocessed the public reads (quality trimming at Q25 with fastp, clone calling with MiXCR) and kept in-frame beta chains. Each entry is one CDR3 protein sequence, shown with its most common DNA and genes. TCRdb, not the authors, supplied the V and J calls. This sample gives roughly 400,000 distinct CDR3 sequences in total; over 20% of them show up just once. The ten biggest clones cover more than 13% of the sample.

The sequenced sample was peripheral blood mononuclear cells (PBMCs), obtained when the disease was refractory, from a patient treated with antithyroid drugs. This clonotype originated in a female donor with Graves disease. The rearrangement combines TRBV20-1 with TRBJ2-7, with TRBD2 as a weak D call on 5 bases. The CDR3 region has the sequence CSARDGDSYEQYF. The DNA sequence is given as TGCAGTGCTAGAGACGGGGACTCCTACGAGCAGTACTTC.